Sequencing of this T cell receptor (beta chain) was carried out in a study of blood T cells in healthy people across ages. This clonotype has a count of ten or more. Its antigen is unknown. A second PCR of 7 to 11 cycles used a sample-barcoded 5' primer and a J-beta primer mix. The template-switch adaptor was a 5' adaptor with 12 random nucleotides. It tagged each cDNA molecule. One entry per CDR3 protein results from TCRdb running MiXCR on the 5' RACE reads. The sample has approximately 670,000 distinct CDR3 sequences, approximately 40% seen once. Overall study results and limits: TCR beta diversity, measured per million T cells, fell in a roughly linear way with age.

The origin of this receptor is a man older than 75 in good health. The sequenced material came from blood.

CDR3 coding DNA: TGTGCCAGCAGCCAATCAGGGTCGGGCACAGATACGCAGTATTTT. This gives the protein CASSQSGSGTDTQYF. The V gene is TRBV5-8, the J gene TRBJ2-3, with a tentative D call TRBD1 (5 bases). V was shortened by 4 bases and J by 1 base, with 13 bases between the two germline ends. The CDR3 is made up of 15 amino acids. CDR1 SGHTS and CDR2 YDEGEE come from the germline V gene.